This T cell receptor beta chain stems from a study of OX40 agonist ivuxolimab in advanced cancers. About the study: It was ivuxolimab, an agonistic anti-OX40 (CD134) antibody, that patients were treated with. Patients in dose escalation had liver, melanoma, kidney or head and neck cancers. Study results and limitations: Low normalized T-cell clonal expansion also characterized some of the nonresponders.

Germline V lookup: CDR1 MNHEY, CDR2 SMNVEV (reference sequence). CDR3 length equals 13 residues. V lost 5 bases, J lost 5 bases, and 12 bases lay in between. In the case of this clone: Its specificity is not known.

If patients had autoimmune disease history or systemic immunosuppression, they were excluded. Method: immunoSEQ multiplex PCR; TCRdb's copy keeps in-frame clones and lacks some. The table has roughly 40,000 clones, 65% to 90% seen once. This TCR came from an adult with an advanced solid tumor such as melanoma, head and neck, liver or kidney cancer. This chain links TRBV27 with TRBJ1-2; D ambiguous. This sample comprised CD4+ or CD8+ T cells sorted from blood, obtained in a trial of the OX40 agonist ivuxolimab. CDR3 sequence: CASSPGSEYGYTF. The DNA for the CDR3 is TGTGCCAGCAGTCCCGGGTCCGAGTATGGCTACACCTTC.